The 31 T cell receptor beta chains given below trace back to one sample, sequenced in a study of technical replicates of blood from a few donors. TCRdb's table, derived via immunoSEQ multiplex PCR, lists solely in-frame clones and lacks some. The data show fewer than 65,000 clones, around 87% seen once. The sequencing sample was made of PBMCs. The source is a human donor in good health. Some clones in this sample may be carry-over from other donors' samples.

CDR3 sequence reads: CASSFFEGVAEQYF. In DNA form, the CDR3 reads TGTGCCAGCAGCTTTTTTGAGGGAGTGGCCGAGCAGTACTTC. V gene TRBV5-5 combines with J gene TRBJ2-7, with D possibly matching TRBD2 (5 bases). Germline V gene data show CDR1 as SGHKS and CDR2 as YYEKEE (reference sequence). The V gene lost 2 bases and the J gene lost 6 bases, with 15 bases spanning the gap. CDR3 size: 14 residues.

This clone was detected a few times. The V and J genes are TRBV6-5 and TRBJ2-7; 8 positions match TRBD2. The length of the CDR3 is 15 residues. The V segment lost 5 bases and the J segment 4 bases; nucleotides outside the gene matches: 10. Germline lookup yields CDR1 MNHEY and CDR2 SVGAGI. CDR3 residues: CASSGRGGPSYEQYF. The DNA for the CDR3 is TGTGCCAGCAGTGGCCGGGGGGGCCCGTCTTACGAGCAGTACTTC.

V is TRBV7-2 and J is TRBJ1-2; TRBD1 aligns across 10 bases. Germline CDR1 and CDR2: SGHTA and FQGNSA. CDR3 length: 14 amino acids. Trimming cost V 5 bases and J 7 bases; bases outside gene matches: 7. The CDR3 is CASSGGTGVFGYTF. The CDR3, as DNA: TGTGCCAGCAGCGGCGGGACAGGGGTGTTTGGCTACACCTTC.

This clone was seen a handful of times. The sample carries other DNA sequences with the same CDR3. The genes are TRBV19 and TRBJ1-1, with a tentative D call TRBD1 (6 bases). Germline V CDR1 and CDR2: LNHDA, SQIVND (reference sequence). The germline V and J ends were trimmed by 6 bases and 2 bases, with 10 bases remaining between them. This CDR3 contains 13 residues. In DNA form, the CDR3 reads TGTGCCAGTAGGACAGGCGGCAACACTGAAGCTTTCTTT. This sequence encodes CASRTGGNTEAFF.

This clone was counted once. The rearrangement links TRBV2 to TRBJ1-2; D uncertain. The CDR3 spans 11 residues. Germline lookup yields CDR1 SNHLY and CDR2 FYNNEI. V lost 8 bases and J lost 3, with 7 bases in between. CDR3 DNA: TGTGCCAGCGCGCGCGACTATGGCTACACCTTC. Protein product: CASARDYGYTF.

V gene TRBV7-9 combines with J gene TRBJ1-2; 11 bases line up with TRBD1. Germline CDR1 reads SEHNR; CDR2 reads FQNEAQ (reference sequence). With 5 bases clipped from V and 7 bases from J, the junction kept 12 bases outside the gene matches. CDR3 length equals 16 residues. The CDR3 DNA is TGTGCCAGCAGCCAGGGGACAGGGGGAACCGTGTCTGGCTACACCTTC. It codes for CASSQGTGGTVSGYTF.

This chain joins TRBV14 and TRBJ1-3; tentative D call: TRBD1 (5 bases). CDR1 and CDR2 from the germline V gene are SGHDN and FVKESK. The CDR3 totals 13 residues. With 2 bases removed from V and 9 bases from J, the gap between germline ends came to 11 bases. The CDR3 spells CASSQSRGSTIYF. The CDR3 DNA follows: TGTGCCAGCAGCCAATCACGGGGGAGCACCATATATTTT.

This clone was observed once. The chain joins TRBV9 to TRBJ2-2, with 7 bases identical to TRBD1. CDR1 is SGDLS, CDR2 YYNGEE, per germline. The V segment lost 3 bases and the J segment 5 bases; nucleotides outside the gene matches: 4. This CDR3 has 14 amino acids. The CDR3 bases are TGTGCCAGCAGCGCCTCAGGGGGAACCGGGGAGCTGTTTTTT. Its translation is CASSASGGTGELFF.

The chain recombines TRBV13 with TRBJ1-1, with TRBD1 matching 9 bases. The CDR3 has 16 residues. Losses at the gene ends were 4 bases for V and 5 bases for J; bases not matched to a gene: 11. Looked up from germline, CDR1 is PRHDT and CDR2 is FYEKMQ (reference sequence). CDR3 protein: CASSWPGTGKRTEAFF. The CDR3 nucleotides are TGTGCCAGCAGCTGGCCCGGGACAGGGAAGAGGACTGAAGCTTTCTTT.

The chain joins TRBV4-3 to TRBJ2-5; 8 nucleotides agree with TRBD2. The CDR3 covers 16 residues. The J segment lost 5 bases and the V segment lost 0 bases, leaving 8 bases of the junction unmatched. CDR1 is LGHNA and CDR2 is YSLEER in the germline V gene. DNA of the CDR3: TGCGCCAGCAGCCAAGATTTCGCGGGAGGTGGTGAGACCCAGTACTTC. As protein: CASSQDFAGGGETQYF.

This clone was found a few times. The chain joins TRBV11-2 to TRBJ1-1; TRBD1 is a possible D gene (6 bases). This CDR3 region has 14 residues. V was pared by 1 base and J by 5 bases, with 11 bases between. CDR1 is SGHAT and CDR2 is FQNNGV in the germline V gene. The CDR3 spells CASSLVGGGTEAFF. The CDR3 nucleotides read TGTGCCAGCAGCTTAGTTGGGGGCGGGACTGAAGCTTTCTTT. The full variable domain, in which reference TRBV11-2 and TRBJ1-1 provide the parts outside the CDR3, is EAGVAQSPRYKIIEKRQSVAFWCNPISGHATLYWYQQILGQGPKLLIQFQNNGVVDDSQLPKDRFSAERLKGVDSTLKIQPAKLEDSAVYLCASSLVGGGTEAFFGQGTRLTVV.

The rearrangement joins TRBV10-3 to TRBJ1-1; D gene unclear. The V and J ends lost 3 bases and 4 bases respectively, with 12 bases between them. There are 14 residues in the CDR3. Germline-derived CDR1 and CDR2 are ENHRY and SYGVKD. In DNA, the CDR3 is TGTGCCATCAGTGAAACAGTCTCCTCCACTGAAGCTTTCTTT. It translates to CAISETVSSTEAFF.

CDR3 residues: CASSDSTSGGANEQFF. The CDR3 DNA reads as TGTGCCAGCAGTGACTCGACTAGCGGGGGGGCAAATGAGCAGTTCTTC. The chain links TRBV6-4 to TRBJ2-1; 14 bases agree with TRBD2. The CDR3 contains 16 residues. CDR1 and CDR2 from the germline V gene are MRHNA and SNTAGT. V gave up 0 bases and J gave up 7 bases; unmatched junction bases: 2.

This chain joins TRBV6-1 and TRBJ2-7; 9 bases are a match to TRBD1. The CDR3 loop spans 14 amino acids. CDR1 is MNHNS and CDR2 is SASEGT in the germline V gene. The J segment lost 3 bases and the V segment lost 6 bases, leaving 6 bases of the junction unmatched. Here the CDR3 DNA reads TGTGCCAGCAGAGCCGGGACAGGGTACTACGAGCAGTACTTC. This translates into CASRAGTGYYEQYF.

The rearrangement links TRBV7-9 to TRBJ1-5, with 7 bases identical to TRBD1. Germline assignment: CDR1 SEHNR and CDR2 FQNEAQ (reference sequence). V trimming: 0 bases; J trimming: 0 bases; junction bases outside the gene matches: 11. The CDR3 contains 19 residues. CDR3 protein: CASSLATGTNPYSNQPQHF. As DNA, the CDR3 is TGTGCCAGCAGCTTAGCGACAGGGACAAACCCTTATAGCAATCAGCCCCAGCATTTT. The full variable domain, rest sourced from reference TRBV7-9 and TRBJ1-5, is DTGVSQNPRHKITKRGQNVTFRCDPISEHNRLYWYRQTLGQGPEFLTYFQNEAQLEKSRLLSDRFSAERPKGSFSTLEIQRTEQGDSAMYLCASSLATGTNPYSNQPQHFGDGTRLSIL.

The rearrangement uses TRBV10-3 and TRBJ1-2; 8 nucleotides agree with TRBD1. Losses at the gene ends were 7 bases for V and 5 bases for J; bases not matched to a gene: 6. Germline CDR1 is ENHRY and CDR2 is SYGVKD. The CDR3 totals 13 residues. The CDR3 bases are TGTGCCATCATGCAGGGGGCGCTTTATGGCTACACCTTC. Amino acid sequence: CAIMQGALYGYTF.

The V call is TRBV5-1, the J call TRBJ2-5, with 10 bases lining up with TRBD2. This CDR3 contains 16 residues. CDR1 and CDR2 (germline): SGHRS, YFSETQ. After removal of 0 bases from V and 7 bases from J, the junction contained 9 bases not matched to a gene. The CDR3 DNA reads TGCGCCAGCAGCTTGGGACGGGCTAGCGGGAGTGGGACCCAGTACTTC. Translation gives CASSLGRASGSGTQYF.

This chain uses TRBV9 with TRBJ1-2; a possible D gene is TRBD1 (5 bases). Looked up from germline, CDR1 is SGDLS and CDR2 is YYNGEE. Between the trimmed V and J ends, which lost 0 bases and 2 bases, there was a span of 5 bases. CDR3 length: 13 residues. This CDR3 reads CASSVGQNYGYTF. CDR3 DNA: TGTGCCAGCAGCGTAGGACAGAACTATGGCTACACCTTC.

J is TRBJ2-7 and V is TRBV5-4; 9 bases are shared with TRBD2. This CDR3 comprises 15 residues. Germline V CDR1 and CDR2: SGHNT, YYREEE (reference sequence). Germline trimming cut 4 bases from V and 4 bases from J; bases unmatched to any gene: 9. The CDR3 nucleotides are TGTGCCAGCAGCCCCGCCGGGACTAGCAAATACGAGCAGTACTTC. Its translation is CASSPAGTSKYEQYF.

This clone has a handful of counts. J is TRBJ1-6 and V is TRBV6-6, with D possibly TRBD1 on 6 matching bases. Per germline, CDR1 MNHNY and CDR2 SVGAGI (reference sequence). The V gene lost 4 bases and the J gene lost 10 bases, with 14 bases spanning the gap. The CDR3 length is 14 residues. The CDR3 sequence is CASSSQGTISPLHF. CDR3 in DNA: TGTGCCAGCAGTTCCCAGGGGACTATATCACCCCTCCACTTT.

This clone has more than one count but fewer than ten. The J gene is TRBJ1-1, the V gene TRBV6-6, with 9 bases that match TRBD1. Unmatched junction bases numbered 7, after V lost 6 bases and J lost 5 bases. The CDR3 has 14 amino acids. Germline V CDR1 and CDR2: MNHNY, SVGAGI (reference sequence). The CDR3 DNA sequence: TGTGCCAGCAGACCGGGACAGGGACGTACTGAAGCTTTCTTT. This codes for CASRPGQGRTEAFF.

V usage is TRBV6-1 and J usage is TRBJ1-6; 7 bases line up with TRBD1. V shed 8 bases and J 13 bases; nucleotides not matched to a gene: 11. This CDR3 has 13 residues. Germline V gene data show CDR1 as MNHNS and CDR2 as SASEGT. CDR3: CASGGQGDGPLHF. The CDR3 nucleotides are TGTGCCAGCGGAGGGCAGGGGGACGGTCCCCTCCACTTT.

The chain is built from TRBV13 and TRBJ2-1, with 8 positions matching TRBD1. Germline V CDR1 and CDR2: PRHDT, FYEKMQ (reference sequence). The CDR3 contains 14 residues. V shed 5 bases, J shed 5 bases, and the junction held 5 bases outside the gene matches. CDR3 region: CASSTGQGNNEQFF. In DNA, the CDR3 is TGTGCCAGCAGCACCGGACAGGGTAACAATGAGCAGTTCTTC.

The J gene is TRBJ2-4, the V gene TRBV6-1; D gene uncertain. CDR3 length: 12 amino acids. V lost 7 bases and J lost 8, with 12 bases in between. Germline assignment: CDR1 MNHNS and CDR2 SASEGT. The CDR3 DNA follows: TGTGCCAGCAAAAGTCCTGCGGACATTCAGTACTTC. As protein: CASKSPADIQYF.

V usage is TRBV6-5 and J usage is TRBJ1-5; D might be TRBD1 (5 bases). Per germline, CDR1 MNHEY and CDR2 SVGAGI. V gave up 0 bases and J gave up 7 bases, with 10 bases separating them. The CDR3 runs 14 residues. The CDR3 is CASSYSQGRQPQHF. The CDR3 coding sequence is TGTGCCAGCAGTTACTCCCAGGGAAGACAGCCCCAGCATTTT.

The CDR3 is CASSLWTGGYEQYF. CDR3 coding DNA: TGTGCCAGCAGTTTGTGGACAGGGGGCTACGAGCAGTACTTC. The chain joins TRBV28 to TRBJ2-7; 10 positions agree with TRBD1. The CDR3 is 14 residues long. Germline V gene data show CDR1 as MDHEN and CDR2 as SYDVKM. The V gene end was trimmed by 3 bases and the J gene end by 3 bases; junction bases not matched to a gene: 2.

The chain has TRBV19 and TRBJ1-2; weak D call: TRBD1 (5 bases). V gave up 1 base and J gave up 9 bases, with 15 bases separating them. The CDR3 loop spans 14 amino acids. CDR1 is LNHDA, CDR2 SQIVND, per germline (reference sequence). The CDR3: CASSIGAGKYSYTF. CDR3 bases: TGTGCCAGTAGTATAGGGGCAGGGAAATATAGCTACACCTTC.

The gene calls are TRBV5-6 and TRBJ2-1; possibly TRBD2 for D (6 bases). This CDR3 is built from 16 residues. Germline V CDR1 and CDR2: SGHDT, YYEEEE. Trimming shortened V by 2 bases and J by 3 bases, and 15 bases separated the two germline ends. CDR3 region: CASSFLRDSLYNEQFF. CDR3 in DNA: TGTGCCAGCAGCTTTTTGCGGGACTCCCTCTACAATGAGCAGTTCTTC.

The genes are TRBV30 and TRBJ2-3, with D unresolved. From germline, CDR1 is GTSNPN and CDR2 SVGIG (reference sequence). This CDR3 has 14 amino acids. Trimming stripped 4 bases from V and 3 bases from J, with 14 bases between. The CDR3 sequence: CAWTPSGKTDTQYF. CDR3 nucleotides: TGTGCCTGGACCCCTAGTGGAAAAACAGATACGCAGTATTTT.

This sequence joins TRBV5-6 and TRBJ2-2, with no clear D. Germline loops: CDR1 SGHDT, CDR2 YYEEEE. V dropped 4 bases and J dropped 0 bases, with 7 bases sitting between them. The CDR3 sequence is 14 residues long. CDR3 loop: CASSATPNTGELFF. As DNA, the CDR3 is TGTGCCAGCAGCGCCACTCCGAACACCGGGGAGCTGTTTTTT.

CDR3 in amino acids: CASSLYNSNQPQHF. For the CDR3, the DNA is TGTGCCAGCAGCTTATACAATAGCAATCAGCCCCAGCATTTT. V is TRBV7-2 and J is TRBJ1-5; the D is unclear. Between the trimmed V and J ends, which lost 2 bases and 0 bases, there was a span of 5 bases. The CDR3 is 14 amino acids. Germline V gene sequence: CDR1 SGHTA, CDR2 FQGNSA.